This T cell receptor (beta chain) was identified during a study of brain T cells in children with intractable seizures. This table comes from immunoSEQ multiplex PCR, and its TCRdb copy is limited to in-frame clones, with some not included. The profile shows 340,000 or so clones, approximately 93% of them singletons. Germline-derived CDR1 and CDR2 are MNHNS and SASEGT. The V gene lost 3 bases and the J gene lost 4 bases, with 9 bases spanning the gap. This CDR3 is 14 amino acids long. Sample time point: blood from clinic visit 5 months post-surgery; TSC patient then seizure free. This receptor was identified in a boy under two years old with tuberous sclerosis and intractable seizures. V usage is TRBV6-1 and J usage is TRBJ2-2; the D call may be TRBD1 or TRBD2 (5 bases each). The sample in question was peripheral blood, obtained approximately 5 months after surgery. CDR3 sequence: CASSDGDPTGELFF. The CDR3 DNA sequence: TGTGCCAGCAGTGATGGGGACCCCACCGGGGAGCTGTTTTTT.